This T cell receptor (beta chain) was retrieved from a study of cytomegalovirus exposure and HLA in healthy donors. About the research overall: Early on, a data release was issued that held about 85 million unique TCRs from HLA-typed donors.

V was pared by 0 bases and J by 3 bases, with 8 bases between. CDR1 and CDR2 (germline): MNHEY, SVGAGI. This CDR3 has 15 amino acids. A multiplex PCR was run with 60 Vbeta primers and 13 Jbeta primers. Only in-frame clones appear in the TCRdb table, and some are missing; sequencing was by immunoSEQ multiplex PCR. Altogether roughly 110,000 clones are present, approximately 80% being singletons, with the ten largest covering about 4.3%. The material sequenced was PBMCs. This chain links TRBV6-5 with TRBJ2-2, with D possibly TRBD1 on 6 matching bases. The receptor comes from a male donor in good health and CMV-seronegative. Here the CDR3 reads CASSYSNRDTGELFF. The CDR3 nucleotides are TGTGCCAGCAGTTACTCCAACAGGGACACCGGGGAGCTGTTTTTT.